Listed here are 10 T cell receptor beta chains from one sample, sequenced in a study of response to subunit inactivated influenza vaccine. Each CDR3 protein gets one entry after TCRdb re-called the RT-PCR reads with MiXCR. Seen here are about 620,000 distinct CDR3 sequences, approximately 11% observed once, and the top ten hold roughly 9.6%. The same sample was also studied in work on T cells expressing NK-cell markers. That paper notes: Researchers built TCR beta cDNA using 5'RACE template switching with UMIs.

The sample consisted of PBMCs from blood, taken on the day of vaccination. The receptors here all came from a man in his fifties who received an inactivated influenza vaccine.

This chain joins TRBV5-6 and TRBJ1-2; 7 positions match TRBD1. The V and J ends lost 3 bases and 2 bases, in that order; junction bases with no gene match: 22. The germline V gene encodes CDR1 SGHDT and CDR2 YYEEEE. The CDR3 covers 20 residues. CDR3 region: CASSSFMSTGPSVGNYGYTF. The CDR3 nucleotides read TGTGCCAGCAGCTCATTTATGTCGACAGGGCCATCTGTGGGAAACTATGGCTACACCTTC.

This clonotype was observed a few times. The chain employs TRBV3-1 and TRBJ1-1; D may be TRBD1 (5 bases). This CDR3 region has 16 residues. Trimming shortened V by 1 base and J by 1 base, and 13 bases separated the two germline ends. Germline CDR1 and CDR2: LGHDT and YNNKEL (reference sequence). CDR3: CASSQGGTRGNTEAFF. The CDR3 DNA is TGTGCCAGCAGCCAAGGTGGGACTCGAGGGAACACTGAAGCTTTCTTT.

V is TRBV3-1 and J is TRBJ1-2, with D uncertain. Germline V gene lookup returns CDR1 LGHDT and CDR2 YNNKEL (reference sequence). This CDR3 is 12 amino acids long. Deletions cut 1 base from V and 4 bases from J, with 4 bases between. CDR3 sequence reads: CASSQASYGYTF. As DNA, the CDR3 is TGTGCCAGCAGCCAAGCCTCCTATGGCTACACCTTC.

V and J are TRBV7-2 and TRBJ2-3; weak D call: TRBD1 (5 bases). V lost 3 bases and J 4 bases, leaving 11 bases between the germline ends. The CDR3 is made up of 14 amino acids. Germline CDR1 and CDR2: SGHTA and FQGNSA. CDR3 sequence reads: CASSFFRGADTQYF. The CDR3 bases are TGTGCCAGCAGCTTCTTTAGGGGTGCAGATACGCAGTATTTT.

This clonotype was seen a handful of times. The CDR3 DNA reads TGTGCCAGCAGCCGAATCCGGACATCAGCCTACGAGCAGTACTTC. It translates to CASSRIRTSAYEQYF. The chain joins TRBV11-2 to TRBJ2-7, with D maybe TRBD1 (5 bases). Germline CDR1 reads SGHAT; CDR2 reads FQNNGV. The CDR3 covers 15 residues. V gave up 5 bases and J gave up 2 bases, with 16 bases separating them.

This clonotype was counted between two and nine times. The rearrangement joins TRBV6-2 or TRBV6-3 to TRBJ2-1; perhaps TRBD1 as D (5 bases). Trimming removed 0 bases at V and 9 bases at J, with 18 bases between. CDR1 and CDR2 from the germline V gene are MNHEY and SVGEGT. This CDR3 has 16 amino acids. CDR3 region: CASSYSDQRQDTEQFF. The CDR3 DNA follows: TGTGCCAGCAGTTACTCGGACCAACGTCAGGACACTGAGCAGTTCTTC.

This chain links TRBV4-2 with TRBJ1-6, with 9 bases that match TRBD1. The CDR3 runs 15 residues. The V segment lost 3 bases and the J segment 8 bases; nucleotides outside the gene matches: 5. From germline, CDR1 is LGHNA and CDR2 YNFKEQ. For the CDR3, the DNA is TGTGCCAGCAGCCACTGGGGACAGGGAGATTCACCCCTCCACTTT. It yields the protein CASSHWGQGDSPLHF.

V is TRBV9 and J is TRBJ2-7, with a weak D call TRBD1 (6 bases). Germline V lookup: CDR1 SGDLS, CDR2 YYNGEE. The CDR3 loop spans 14 amino acids. Trimming took off 2 bases at V and 2 bases at J, with 11 bases between the two ends. The DNA of the CDR3 is TGTGCCAGCAGCGTCAACAGGGAACCCTACGAGCAGTACTTC. Translating gives CASSVNREPYEQYF.

The V call is TRBV20-1, the J call TRBJ2-1; D gene ambiguous. The CDR3 is 15 residues long. V shed 0 bases and J shed 7 bases, with 16 bases lying between them. Looked up from germline, CDR1 is DFQATT and CDR2 is SNEGSKA (reference sequence). CDR3: CSARDRAWVFNEQFF. The CDR3, as DNA: TGCAGTGCTAGAGATCGCGCCTGGGTTTTTAATGAGCAGTTCTTC.

The chain employs TRBV7-3 and TRBJ2-6, with D possibly TRBD1 on 6 matching bases. This CDR3 is built from 16 residues. Germline loops: CDR1 SGHTA, CDR2 FQGTGA. V gave up 3 bases and J gave up 2 bases, with 11 bases separating them. CDR3 DNA sequence: TGTGCCAGCAGCTTCAACAGGGCGACTGGGGCCAACGTCCTGACTTTC. Protein sequence: CASSFNRATGANVLTF.